One sample yielded the 6 T cell receptor beta chains listed below, sequenced in a study of cytomegalovirus exposure and HLA in healthy donors. 13 Jbeta primers and 60 Vbeta primers were used for the PCR. The table came from immunoSEQ multiplex PCR; TCRdb's copy has only in-frame clones and leaves some out. The table lists 75,000 to 90,000 clones, over 75% of them singletons, with more than 2.5% in the top ten. What was sequenced was PBMCs. Every receptor here comes from a man aged 45-65 years in good health and CMV-seronegative.

The chain carries TRBV12-5 and TRBJ2-7, with D possibly TRBD2 on 5 matching bases. V was trimmed by 11 bases and J by 2 bases, leaving 13 bases between them. The CDR3 runs 12 residues. Germline V gene data show CDR1 as LGHNT and CDR2 as FRNRAP. The CDR3 DNA reads as TGTGCTGAGCCGGACTGGCCCTACGAGCAGTACTTC. It is translated as CAEPDWPYEQYF.

The genes are TRBV7-2 and TRBJ2-3; weak D call: TRBD2 (5 bases). There are 13 residues in the CDR3. V gave up 3 bases and J gave up 5 bases, with 9 bases separating them. The germline CDR1 and CDR2 sequences are SGHTA and FQGNSA. The CDR3 protein is CASSLGAGDTQYF. The CDR3 region has the DNA TGTGCCAGCAGCTTGGGTGCGGGAGATACGCAGTATTTT.

V gene TRBV27 combines with J gene TRBJ2-7, with TRBD1 matching 7 bases. With 2 bases clipped from V and 3 bases from J, the junction kept 7 bases outside the gene matches. The CDR3 contains 15 residues. The germline gives CDR1 MNHEY, CDR2 SMNVEV (reference sequence). CDR3 nucleotides: TGTGCCAGCAGTTTACAGGGACAGCTTGTCTACGAGCAGTACTTC. As protein: CASSLQGQLVYEQYF.

The V gene is TRBV21-1, the J gene TRBJ1-1. TRBV21-1 is a documented pseudogene. CDR3 size: 15 residues. As DNA, the CDR3 is TGTGCCAGCAGCACCTGGACTCAGCGGTTCGCTGAAGCTTTCTTT. Translation gives CASSTWTQRFAEAFF.

In nucleotides, the CDR3 is TGTGCCAGCAGTTTAGTTCGAGGACAAGTATATGAAAAACTGTTTTTT. Protein: CASSLVRGQVYEKLFF. The V call is TRBV6-6, the J call TRBJ1-4; a possible D gene is TRBD1 (5 bases). V was pared by 4 bases and J by 6 bases, with 18 bases between. This CDR3 spans 16 amino acids. Germline CDR1 reads MNHNY; CDR2 reads SVGAGI (reference sequence).

This clone was observed a handful of times. The rearrangement links TRBV6-5 to TRBJ2-3; no clear D. Germline assignment: CDR1 MNHEY and CDR2 SVGAGI. This CDR3 contains 11 residues. The V and J ends lost 9 bases and 2 bases respectively, with 6 bases between them. This CDR3 reads CASRYTDTQYF. The CDR3 DNA reads as TGTGCCAGTAGATACACAGATACGCAGTATTTT.